The 12 T cell receptor beta chains given below trace back to one sample, sequenced in a study of blood T cell repertoires in COVID-19. Assay: immunoSEQ multiplex PCR; the TCRdb copy retains only in-frame clones and omits some. The sample has tens of thousands of clones; roughly 80% are singletons. The sequenced sample was peripheral blood. The receptors originated from a man older than 75 with active or convalescent COVID-19.

This clone was counted only a few times. This chain connects TRBV27 to TRBJ1-5, with 7 bases that match TRBD1. Unmatched junction bases numbered 10, after V lost 5 bases and J lost 6 bases. CDR3 size: 15 residues. Germline V gene lookup returns CDR1 MNHEY and CDR2 SMNVEV (reference sequence). Here the CDR3 DNA reads TGTGCCAGCAGTGCTACAGGGGATTCAGTTCAGCCCCAGCATTTT. As protein: CASSATGDSVQPQHF.

The J gene is TRBJ1-2, the V gene TRBV6-2 or TRBV6-3; TRBD1 aligns across 9 bases. Germline V gives CDR1 MNHEY, CDR2 SVGEGT. The CDR3 has 15 residues. Losses at the gene ends were 6 bases for V and 4 bases for J; bases not matched to a gene: 9. The CDR3 loop reads CASSSGQGFFYGYTF. CDR3 DNA sequence: TGTGCCAGCAGCTCGGGACAGGGCTTCTTCTATGGCTACACCTTC.

The chain joins TRBV13 to TRBJ1-2; 10 nucleotides align to TRBD1. There are 14 residues in the CDR3. The ends lost 6 bases at V and 8 bases at J; junction bases unmatched: 9. Germline values: CDR1 PRHDT, CDR2 FYEKMQ (reference sequence). As DNA, the CDR3 is TGTGCCAGCAGGGGACAGGGGACTCGGAGGGGCTACACCTTC. This gives the protein CASRGQGTRRGYTF.

J is TRBJ2-2 and V is TRBV12-3 or TRBV12-4, with 7 bases matching TRBD1. The CDR3 has 12 amino acids. The CDR3 spells CGDSTNTGELFF. In DNA form, the CDR3 reads TGTGGGGACAGCACGAACACCGGGGAGCTGTTTTTT.

The rearrangement joins TRBV6-5 to TRBJ1-2; D is perhaps TRBD1 (5 bases). Germline values: CDR1 MNHEY, CDR2 SVGAGI. This CDR3 is 15 amino acids long. The germline V and J ends were trimmed by 8 bases and 3 bases, with 19 bases remaining between them. Here the CDR3 DNA reads TGTGCCAGCTGGGCGCAGGGCGCAGGGTACTATGGCTACACCTTC. It yields the protein CASWAQGAGYYGYTF.

The rearrangement uses TRBV28 and TRBJ2-2, with 10 bases identical to TRBD1. From germline, CDR1 is MDHEN and CDR2 SYDVKM. The length of the CDR3 is 18 residues. J lost 5 bases, V lost 6 bases, and 15 bases had no gene match. The CDR3 DNA reads as TGTGCCAGCAGCCCATCGATGGGGACAGGGGTTGGAACCGGGGAGCTGTTTTTT. This translates into CASSPSMGTGVGTGELFF.

The V gene is TRBV9, the J gene TRBJ2-2; D is unresolved. Germline CDR1 SGDLS, CDR2 YYNGEE. V lost 4 bases, J lost 0 bases, and 10 bases lay in between. The CDR3 has 15 residues. The CDR3 sequence: CASSPRPANTGELFF. Here the CDR3 DNA reads TGTGCCAGCAGCCCGCGGCCCGCGAACACCGGGGAGCTGTTTTTT.

The chain combines TRBV7-2 with TRBJ1-2; 7 bases are a match to TRBD1. CDR1 and CDR2 (germline): SGHTA, FQGNSA. The CDR3 runs 14 residues. The V segment lost 5 bases and the J segment 6 bases; nucleotides outside the gene matches: 9. The CDR3 sequence: CASSLVIQGDGYTF. The DNA for the CDR3 is TGTGCCAGCAGCCTAGTCATCCAGGGGGATGGCTACACCTTC.

The chain has TRBV2 and TRBJ2-1; TRBD2 matches at 7 bases. The V segment lost 6 bases and the J segment 3 bases; nucleotides outside the gene matches: 11. The V gene's germline CDR1 is SNHLY and CDR2 FYNNEI. The CDR3 extends over 16 amino acids. The CDR3 bases are TGTGCCAGCAGCGTACCGGGACTACCAGACTACAATGAGCAGTTCTTC. This gives the protein CASSVPGLPDYNEQFF.

V and J are TRBV11-2 and TRBJ1-1, with D perhaps matching TRBD1 (5 bases). Germline loops: CDR1 SGHAT, CDR2 FQNNGV. V shed 1 base and J shed 7 bases, with 16 bases lying between them. There are 15 residues in the CDR3. Written as DNA, the CDR3 is TGTGCCAGCAGCTTAGGGTTTGGGGGGGTGAATGAAGCTTTCTTT. It is translated as CASSLGFGGVNEAFF.

This clone was found a few times. The V and J genes are TRBV3-1 (or the pseudogene TRBV3-2) and TRBJ2-2, with D perhaps matching TRBD2 (7 bases). The germline V gene encodes CDR1 LGHDT and CDR2 YNNKEL (reference sequence). The V gene lost 5 bases and the J gene lost 4 bases, with 17 bases spanning the gap. CDR3 length equals 16 residues. DNA of the CDR3: TGTGCCAGCAGCGACTACAGGGACTACCCCACCGGGGAGCTGTTTTTT. Its protein is CASSDYRDYPTGELFF.

The rearrangement uses TRBV7-9 and TRBJ2-3; unclear D gene. Germline V lookup: CDR1 SEHNR, CDR2 FQNEAQ (reference sequence). The CDR3 extends over 14 amino acids. The germline V and J ends were trimmed by 1 base and 0 bases, with 5 bases remaining between them. The CDR3 DNA sequence: TGTGCCAGCAGCTTAGGGCAGAGCACAGATACGCAGTATTTT. Its protein is CASSLGQSTDTQYF.